Each of the 23 T cell receptor beta chains below was sequenced from the same sample in a study of CD8+ T cells in alopecia areata. The authors extracted RNA and reverse transcribed it into cDNA as the sequencing template. Method: immunoSEQ multiplex PCR; TCRdb's copy keeps in-frame clones and lacks some. The table shows fewer than 150,000 clones, with around two fifths occurring only once. Sequencing was carried out using CD4+ T cells sorted from blood. The receptors come from a human donor with alopecia areata.

The chain links TRBV5-6 to TRBJ1-1; no firm D call. V was pared by 6 bases and J by 0 bases, with 21 bases between. Looked up from germline, CDR1 is SGHDT and CDR2 is YYEEEE. This CDR3 is built from 17 residues. In nucleotides, the CDR3 is TGTGCCAGCACCCCGGGGTCGGGTTATGGGATGAACACTGAAGCTTTCTTT. Its protein product is CASTPGSGYGMNTEAFF.

The chain couples TRBV29-1 to TRBJ1-2, with 7 bases lining up with TRBD1. V was pared by 4 bases and J by 2 bases, with 13 bases of the junction left unmatched. The germline gives CDR1 SQVTM, CDR2 ANQGSEA. The CDR3 has 16 residues. The CDR3 sequence: CSVVSSLNRGNYGYTF. Written as DNA, the CDR3 is TGCAGCGTTGTCTCGAGTCTTAACAGGGGAAACTATGGCTACACCTTC.

The chain joins TRBV7-2 to TRBJ2-5, with 11 bases lining up with TRBD2. CDR1 SGHTA and CDR2 FQGNSA come from the germline V gene. J lost 5 bases, V lost 3 bases, and 5 bases had no gene match. The CDR3 has 15 residues. The CDR3 loop is CASSFLAGGAETQYF. The CDR3 DNA reads as TGTGCCAGCAGCTTTCTAGCGGGGGGCGCGGAGACCCAGTACTTC.

A remark on this clone: Other DNA sequences within the sample encode an identical CDR3. This chain links TRBV29-1 with TRBJ2-7, with D tentatively TRBD1 (5 bases). Looked up from germline, CDR1 is SQVTM and CDR2 is ANQGSEA. This CDR3 is 11 amino acids long. V was cut by 6 bases and J by 3 bases, with 9 bases left in between. CDR3 sequence reads: CSVGRGYEQYF. The CDR3 DNA is TGCAGCGTCGGAAGGGGCTACGAGCAGTACTTC.

The chain joins TRBV7-2 to TRBJ1-4, with a possible D match to TRBD1 (5 bases). Per germline, CDR1 SGHTA and CDR2 FQGNSA. The CDR3 is 13 residues long. The V end lost 6 bases, the J end lost 7 bases, and 12 bases lay between the germline ends. As DNA, the CDR3 is TGTGCCAGCAGTCCGGGGCGGGTTGAAAAACTGTTTTTT. It encodes CASSPGRVEKLFF.

The chain employs TRBV15 and TRBJ2-4; 7 positions match TRBD2. The CDR3 totals 16 residues. Trimming at V came to 5 bases and at J to 8 bases, leaving 15 bases not matched to a gene. The germline CDR1 and CDR2 sequences are LNHNV and YYDKDF (reference sequence). The CDR3, as DNA: TGTGCCACCAGCCCTCAGACCGCCCCGGGAGGTGACATTCAGTACTTC. As protein: CATSPQTAPGGDIQYF. The complete variable domain, with remaining parts taken from reference TRBV15 and TRBJ2-4, reads DAMVIQNPRYQVTQFGKPVTLSCSQTLNHNVMYWYQQKSSQAPKLLFHYYDKDFNNEADTPDNFQSRRPNTSFCFLDIRSPGLGDTAMYLCATSPQTAPGGDIQYFGAGTRLSVL.

The genes are TRBV28 and TRBJ2-3; 9 bases align to TRBD2. The CDR3 runs 15 residues. J gave up 2 bases and V 5 bases, and 5 bases lay outside the gene matches. Germline V lookup: CDR1 MDHEN, CDR2 SYDVKM. CDR3 in amino acids: CASSTAGGYTDTQYF. CDR3 DNA sequence: TGTGCCAGCAGTACGGCGGGAGGGTACACAGATACGCAGTATTTT.

The chain couples TRBV7-3 to TRBJ1-1, with D uncertain. The CDR3 totals 13 residues. Germline values: CDR1 SGHTA, CDR2 FQGTGA. V lost 6 bases, J lost 1 base, and 9 bases lay in between. The CDR3 coding sequence is TGTGCCAGCAGTCTCGAAGGGAACACTGAAGCTTTCTTT. It codes for CASSLEGNTEAFF.

This clone was seen more than once but under ten times. V usage is TRBV29-1 and J usage is TRBJ1-2, with D possibly matching TRBD1 (5 bases). The CDR3 has 12 amino acids. Deletions cut 6 bases from V and 10 bases from J, with 18 bases between. Germline loops: CDR1 SQVTM, CDR2 ANQGSEA. The CDR3 here is CSVLRDPRPYTF. The CDR3 DNA follows: TGCAGCGTGCTCCGGGACCCTAGGCCCTACACCTTC.

This clone was recorded a few times. The CDR3 sequence is CASSLASAGSYGYTF. DNA for the CDR3: TGTGCCAGCAGCTTAGCCTCGGCAGGGAGTTATGGCTACACCTTC. The chain recombines TRBV7-9 with TRBJ1-2, with a possible D match to TRBD1 (5 bases). The CDR3 is made up of 15 amino acids. Deletions cut 0 bases from V and 5 bases from J, with 13 bases between. The germline V gene has CDR1 SEHNR and CDR2 FQNEAQ (reference sequence).

This clone is a singleton in its sample. The chain uses TRBV5-1 and TRBJ2-7; D gene uncertain. Trimming pared 0 bases from V and 7 bases from J, leaving 17 bases between. Germline CDR1 and CDR2: SGHRS and YFSETQ. CDR3 length equals 15 residues. The CDR3 spells CASSLVSGRGSEQYF. The CDR3 coding sequence is TGCGCCAGCAGCTTGGTTTCGGGTAGAGGAAGTGAGCAGTACTTC.

The CDR3 is CAWDMGHQPDTQYF. In DNA, the CDR3 is TGTGCCTGGGATATGGGACACCAGCCAGATACGCAGTATTTT. The chain links TRBV30 to TRBJ2-3, with a tentative D call TRBD1 (6 bases). Trimming cost V 5 bases and J 4 bases, with 16 bases left between them. The germline V gene encodes CDR1 GTSNPN and CDR2 SVGIG (reference sequence). The CDR3 is 14 amino acids. Together with reference TRBV30 and TRBJ2-3, the CDR3 gives the full variable domain: SQTIHQWPATLVQPVGSPLSLECTVEGTSNPNLYWYRQAAGRGLQLLFYSVGIGQISSEVPQNLSASRPQDRQFILSSKKLLLSDSGFYLCAWDMGHQPDTQYFGPGTRLTVL.

This CDR3 reads CASSPPAGTGVNQPQHF. CDR3 coding DNA: TGTGCCAGCTCACCACCGGCAGGGACAGGGGTAAATCAGCCCCAGCATTTT. J is TRBJ1-5 and V is TRBV18; 10 bases match TRBD1. CDR3 length: 17 amino acids. Germline assignment: CDR1 KGHSH and CDR2 LQKENI. The V gene end was trimmed by 0 bases and the J gene end by 4 bases; junction bases not matched to a gene: 6.

The V gene is TRBV4-2, the J gene TRBJ2-5; unclear D gene. The V end lost 1 base, the J end lost 5 bases, and 11 bases lay between the germline ends. The CDR3 is made up of 14 amino acids. The germline CDR1 and CDR2 sequences are LGHNA and YNFKEQ. The CDR3 spells CASSQAPMEETQYF. In nucleotides, the CDR3 is TGTGCCAGCAGCCAAGCGCCGATGGAGGAGACCCAGTACTTC.

Turning to this clone: Different DNA sequences within this sample yield the same CDR3. This sequence joins TRBV30 and TRBJ1-3; D not certain. The CDR3 runs 12 residues. Trimming left V 0 bases short and J 4 bases short, with 4 bases between. Looked up from germline, CDR1 is GTSNPN and CDR2 is SVGIG (reference sequence). The CDR3 nucleotides are TGTGCCTGGAGTGTTGGGGGAAACACCATATATTTT. Encoded protein: CAWSVGGNTIYF.

The CDR3: CASSPRTGNYNEQFF. In nucleotides, the CDR3 is TGTGCCAGCAGTCCCCGGACAGGGAACTACAATGAGCAGTTCTTC. This rearrangement joins TRBV6-6 to TRBJ2-1; 8 nucleotides match TRBD1. CDR1 is MNHNY, CDR2 SVGAGI, per germline (reference sequence). CDR3 length equals 15 residues. The J segment lost 3 bases and the V segment lost 5 bases, leaving 6 bases of the junction unmatched.

The V and J genes are TRBV29-1 and TRBJ1-2; no firm D call. This CDR3 has 13 amino acids. Deletions cut 4 bases from V and 5 bases from J, with 14 bases between. The germline gives CDR1 SQVTM, CDR2 ANQGSEA. The chain's CDR3 is CSVGEGAGYGYTF. The DNA for the CDR3 is TGCAGCGTTGGAGAGGGTGCGGGGTATGGCTACACCTTC.

This clone was seen a handful of times. The chain uses TRBV4-3 and TRBJ2-3; 9 bases fit TRBD2. Germline V lookup: CDR1 LGHNA, CDR2 YSLEER. The CDR3 length is 19 residues. Trimming cost V 1 base and J 4 bases; bases outside gene matches: 15. Here the CDR3 reads CASSQGDGGGALSSDTQYF. The DNA of the CDR3 is TGCGCCAGCAGCCAAGGAGACGGCGGGGGGGCCCTGAGTTCAGATACGCAGTATTTT.

The gene calls are TRBV5-1 and TRBJ1-5; 12 bases align to TRBD1. The CDR3 has 14 amino acids. Germline loops: CDR1 SGHRS, CDR2 YFSETQ. Unmatched junction bases numbered 3, after V lost 4 bases and J lost 7 bases. The CDR3 region is CASSTGTGGQPQHF. CDR3 coding DNA: TGCGCCAGCAGCACCGGGACAGGGGGCCAGCCCCAGCATTTT.

V and J are TRBV7-2 and TRBJ1-2; no reliable D call. V shed 1 base and J shed 8 bases, with 5 bases lying between them. This CDR3 contains 11 residues. Germline V gives CDR1 SGHTA, CDR2 FQGNSA. The CDR3 here is CASSLVAGYTF. For the CDR3, the DNA is TGTGCCAGCAGCTTAGTCGCCGGCTACACCTTC.

V is TRBV29-1 and J is TRBJ2-7, with TRBD1 matching over 9 bases. Germline loops: CDR1 SQVTM, CDR2 ANQGSEA. V trimming: 6 bases; J trimming: 4 bases; junction bases outside the gene matches: 7. The CDR3 length is 13 residues. For the CDR3, the DNA is TGCAGCGTCACAGAACAGGGGGCTTACGAGCAGTACTTC. It specifies CSVTEQGAYEQYF.

This clone has only a few counts. V and J are TRBV29-1 and TRBJ2-3; D tentatively reads TRBD1 or TRBD2 (6 bases each). Germline loops: CDR1 SQVTM, CDR2 ANQGSEA. The CDR3 spans 14 residues. Trimming stripped 3 bases from V and 6 bases from J, with 16 bases between. CDR3 loop: CSVDSAVGGDTQYF. Written as DNA, the CDR3 is TGCAGCGTTGACAGCGCCGTCGGGGGCGATACGCAGTATTTT.

In regard to this clone: Because the CDR3's place on the DNA is in doubt, the DNA is left out and the CDR3 is given as listed by TCRdb. This chain connects TRBV30 to TRBJ2-7; the table gives TRBD1 as D, unverified against the DNA. The CDR3 numbers 11 amino acids, ends counted. Germline loops: CDR1 GTSNPN, CDR2 SVGIG (reference sequence). CDR3 region: CAWGQGAPRYF.